The 8 T cell receptor beta chains below were found in one sample sequenced in a study of T cells in Graves' hyperthyroidism and ophthalmopathy. TCR beta CDR3 region amplification was performed from RNA transcripts. First-round RT-PCR of the TCR CDR3 relied on the HTBI primer set. One entry per CDR3 protein results from TCRdb running MiXCR on the multiplex PCR reads. In the table there are 550,000 to 700,000 distinct CDR3 sequences, roughly 14% of which are singletons. The material sequenced was blood. Receptors originate from a woman aged 40 to 50 with Graves' ophthalmopathy.

The chain joins TRBV5-6 to TRBJ1-1; tentatively, D is TRBD1 (5 bases). Per the germline V gene, CDR1 is SGHDT and CDR2 is YYEEEE. Between the trimmed V and J ends, which lost 2 bases and 0 bases, there was a span of 14 bases. This CDR3 is 16 amino acids long. The CDR3 sequence is CASSFWGGTMNTEAFF. DNA of the CDR3: TGTGCCAGCAGCTTTTGGGGGGGGACCATGAACACTGAAGCTTTCTTT.

This clonotype was observed a handful of times. The gene calls are TRBV4-1 and TRBJ2-5; 7 bases map to TRBD2. V trimming: 5 bases; J trimming: 3 bases; junction bases outside the gene matches: 6. CDR3 length: 14 amino acids. Germline V gene lookup returns CDR1 MGHRA and CDR2 YSYEKL. The CDR3 DNA is TGCGCCAGCAGCTCCATGCTAGCGGAAGAGACCCAGTACTTC. This encodes CASSSMLAEETQYF.

This clonotype came up many times. This chain joins TRBV6-2 or TRBV6-3 and TRBJ2-5; D ambiguous. This CDR3 is 13 amino acids long. Germline-derived CDR1 and CDR2 are MNHEY and SVGEGT. V was shortened by 2 bases and J by 0 bases, with 4 bases between the two germline ends. The DNA of the CDR3 is TGTGCCAGCAGTTACGCGTACCAAGAGACCCAGTACTTC. Encoded protein: CASSYAYQETQYF.

This clonotype was picked up many times. The chain uses TRBV20-1 and TRBJ2-4; 7 bases match TRBD2. J lost 0 bases, V lost 5 bases, and 10 bases had no gene match. The CDR3 spans 16 residues. Looked up from germline, CDR1 is DFQATT and CDR2 is SNEGSKA (reference sequence). The CDR3 bases are TGCAGTGCTTACGCCACGGGGGGTTTAGCCAAAAACATTCAGTACTTC. This sequence encodes CSAYATGGLAKNIQYF.

This clonotype was counted ten times or more. The rearrangement uses TRBV20-1 and TRBJ2-5; D may be TRBD2 (7 bases). CDR3 length: 14 amino acids. The germline V gene has CDR1 DFQATT and CDR2 SNEGSKA (reference sequence). V dropped 6 bases and J dropped 5 bases, with 19 bases sitting between them. The CDR3 loop is CSATVGGPSETQYF. CDR3 sequence (DNA): TGCAGTGCCACGGTGGGGGGGCCGTCGGAGACCCAGTACTTC.

J is TRBJ2-7 and V is TRBV11-2; D call uncertain. V was cut by 2 bases and J by 5 bases, with 7 bases left in between. The CDR3 sequence is 12 residues long. CDR1 SGHAT and CDR2 FQNNGV come from the germline V gene. CDR3 DNA sequence: TGTGCCAGCAGCTTAAGGCCAAACGAGCAGTACTTC. Translating gives CASSLRPNEQYF.

This clonotype was observed at least ten times. This sequence joins TRBV7-9 and TRBJ1-2, with 8 bases lining up with TRBD1. Losses at the gene ends were 1 base for V and 4 bases for J; bases not matched to a gene: 5. Germline CDR1 reads SEHNR; CDR2 reads FQNEAQ (reference sequence). The CDR3 has 15 amino acids. The CDR3, as DNA: TGTGCCAGCAGCTTAGGGACAGGGAGCAGCTATGGCTACACCTTC. Translated, it gives CASSLGTGSSYGYTF.

This clonotype was counted many times. The CDR3, as DNA: TGTGCCAGTAGGGACACAGGGGGCAACTATGGCTACACCTTC. Its protein is CASRDTGGNYGYTF. The V call is TRBV19, the J call TRBJ1-2, with 9 positions matching TRBD1. Per germline, CDR1 LNHDA and CDR2 SQIVND (reference sequence). V lost 6 bases and J lost 2; bases outside the gene matches: 4. This CDR3 has 14 amino acids. Variable domain in full (rest from reference TRBV19 and TRBJ1-2): DGGITQSPKYLFRKEGQNVTLSCEQNLNHDAMYWYRQDPGQGLRLIYYSQIVNDFQKGDIAEGYSVSREKKESFPLTVTSAQKNPTAFYLCASRDTGGNYGYTFGSGTRLTVV.